The T cell receptor beta chain under discussion was sequenced for a study of neoadjuvant anti-PD-1 for oral cavity cancer. Per the germline V gene, CDR1 is SQVTM and CDR2 is ANQGSEA. The V end lost 5 bases, the J end lost 15 bases, and 17 bases lay between the germline ends. The CDR3 is made up of 11 amino acids. TCRdb keeps only in-frame clones here, not all; method: immunoSEQ multiplex PCR. The data contain around 15,000 clones, around 36% of them singletons. Study findings and constraints: Pretreatment Treg/Th17 ratio correlated inversely with post-treatment tumor clonality. TCR analyses covered only a few patients per response group. Expansion of preexisting intratumoral clones was suggested to aid response.

This clone was seen a few times. Its antigen remains unidentified. Time point defined: after neoadjuvant nivolumab, at surgical resection. The specimen was tumor tissue, collected after nivolumab (anti-PD-1) treatment. The clonotype was recovered from a person between 40 and 79 years old with oral cavity squamous cell carcinoma. The genes are TRBV29-1 and TRBJ1-5; D perhaps matches TRBD1 (6 bases). The CDR3 loop is CSVYLRGSWHF. For the CDR3, the DNA is TGCAGCGTTTATCTGAGGGGGTCCTGGCATTTT.